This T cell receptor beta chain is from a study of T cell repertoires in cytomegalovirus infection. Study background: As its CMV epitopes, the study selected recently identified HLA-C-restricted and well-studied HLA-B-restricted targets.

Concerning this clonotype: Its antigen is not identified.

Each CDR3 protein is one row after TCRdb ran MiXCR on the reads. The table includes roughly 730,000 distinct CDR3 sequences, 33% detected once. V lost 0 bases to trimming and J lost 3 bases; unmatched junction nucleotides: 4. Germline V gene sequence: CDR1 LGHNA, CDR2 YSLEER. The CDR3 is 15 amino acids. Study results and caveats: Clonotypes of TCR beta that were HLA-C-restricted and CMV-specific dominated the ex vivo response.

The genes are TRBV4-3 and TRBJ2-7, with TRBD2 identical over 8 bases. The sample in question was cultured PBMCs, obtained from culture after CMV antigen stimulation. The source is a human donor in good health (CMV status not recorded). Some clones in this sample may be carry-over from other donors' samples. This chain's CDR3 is CASSQEIAGIYEQYF. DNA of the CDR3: TGCGCCAGCAGCCAAGAAATAGCGGGGATCTACGAGCAGTACTTC.